One and the same sample provided the 8 T cell receptor beta chains below, sequenced in a study of T cell changes during pregnancy in multiple sclerosis. Here immunoSEQ multiplex PCR was the method, and the copy in TCRdb shows in-frame clones only, minus some. The repertoire holds about 57,000 clones, with around 93% as singletons. The sequenced sample was peripheral blood, obtained after pregnancy. These receptors came from a female donor in good health, enrolled as a control in a pregnancy study.

This rearrangement joins TRBV7-6 to TRBJ2-2; the match to TRBD1 covers 8 bases. The ends lost 4 bases at V and 5 bases at J; junction bases unmatched: 12. The CDR3 has 17 residues. Germline V gene lookup returns CDR1 SGHVS and CDR2 FNYEAQ. CDR3 in amino acids: CASSSTAGTGSTGELFF. CDR3 in DNA: TGTGCCAGCAGCTCAACCGCTGGGACAGGCTCAACCGGGGAGCTGTTTTTT.

A single count supports this clone. The rearrangement uses TRBV11-2 and TRBJ1-2; 9 bases match TRBD1. CDR1 is SGHAT and CDR2 is FQNNGV in the germline V gene. This CDR3 contains 13 residues. V lost 4 bases, J lost 7 bases, and 4 bases stayed unmatched. For the CDR3, the DNA is TGTGCCAGCAGCTCGGGACAGGGAGTTGGCTACACCTTC. Protein product: CASSSGQGVGYTF.

The chain recombines TRBV6-5 with TRBJ1-3; D not resolved. V dropped 0 bases and J dropped 2 bases, with 8 bases sitting between them. There are 15 residues in the CDR3. The germline gives CDR1 MNHEY, CDR2 SVGAGI. CDR3 nucleotides: TGTGCCAGCAGTTACTCGGCGGCAACTGGAAACACCATATATTTT. Translated, it gives CASSYSAATGNTIYF.

The gene calls are TRBV28 and TRBJ2-1, with 7 positions matching TRBD2. The length of the CDR3 is 17 residues. The V segment lost 5 bases and the J segment 0 bases; nucleotides outside the gene matches: 10. From germline, CDR1 is MDHEN and CDR2 SYDVKM. The CDR3 coding sequence is TGTGCCAGCAGTGGGTCGGTCGGGAGGAGCTCCTACAATGAGCAGTTCTTC. Translated: CASSGSVGRSSYNEQFF.

This clone was recorded a few times. The V gene is TRBV19, the J gene TRBJ1-3, with 7 bases matching TRBD1. CDR3 size: 17 residues. The germline gives CDR1 LNHDA, CDR2 SQIVND (reference sequence). Losses at the gene ends were 6 bases for V and 0 bases for J; bases not matched to a gene: 11. The CDR3 DNA follows: TGTGCCAGTAGCCCGGGACAGCCTTCCGTCTCTGGAAACACCATATATTTT. Translated: CASSPGQPSVSGNTIYF.

This clone was detected only a few times. The chain uses TRBV2 and TRBJ1-5; possibly TRBD1 for D (6 bases). Germline lookup yields CDR1 SNHLY and CDR2 FYNNEI. The germline V and J ends were trimmed by 3 bases and 3 bases, with 9 bases remaining between them. There are 14 residues in the CDR3. The CDR3 sequence: CASSDRTANQPQHF. CDR3 coding DNA: TGTGCCAGCAGTGATCGGACAGCCAATCAGCCCCAGCATTTT.

The rearrangement joins TRBV19 to TRBJ1-2, with TRBD1 matching over 9 bases. V was pared by 6 bases and J by 0 bases, with 2 bases of the junction left unmatched. In germline, CDR1 is LNHDA, CDR2 SQIVND (reference sequence). The CDR3 contains 14 residues. This CDR3 is CASRDRGANYGYTF. In DNA form, the CDR3 reads TGTGCCAGTAGGGACAGGGGAGCTAACTATGGCTACACCTTC. Full variable domain (remainder filled in from reference TRBV19 and TRBJ1-2): DGGITQSPKYLFRKEGQNVTLSCEQNLNHDAMYWYRQDPGQGLRLIYYSQIVNDFQKGDIAEGYSVSREKKESFPLTVTSAQKNPTAFYLCASRDRGANYGYTFGSGTRLTVV.

The J gene is TRBJ1-3, the V gene TRBV29-1; no reliable D call. The length of the CDR3 is 13 residues. V lost 3 bases, J lost 3 bases, and 9 bases lay in between. CDR1 is SQVTM, CDR2 ANQGSEA, per germline. CDR3: CSVEKGGGNTIYF. The CDR3 region has the DNA TGCAGCGTTGAGAAGGGAGGTGGAAACACCATATATTTT.